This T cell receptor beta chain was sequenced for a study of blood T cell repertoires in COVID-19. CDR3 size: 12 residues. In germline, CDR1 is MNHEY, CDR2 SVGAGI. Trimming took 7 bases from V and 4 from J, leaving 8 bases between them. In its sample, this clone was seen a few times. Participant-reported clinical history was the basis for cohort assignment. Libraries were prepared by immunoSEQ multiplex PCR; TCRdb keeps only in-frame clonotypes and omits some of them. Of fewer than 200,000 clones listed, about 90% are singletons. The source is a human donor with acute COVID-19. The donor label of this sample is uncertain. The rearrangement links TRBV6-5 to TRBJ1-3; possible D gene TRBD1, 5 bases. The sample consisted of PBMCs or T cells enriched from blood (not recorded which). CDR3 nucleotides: TGTGCCAGCACTGGGGCGGGAAACACCATATATTTT. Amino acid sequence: CASTGAGNTIYF.